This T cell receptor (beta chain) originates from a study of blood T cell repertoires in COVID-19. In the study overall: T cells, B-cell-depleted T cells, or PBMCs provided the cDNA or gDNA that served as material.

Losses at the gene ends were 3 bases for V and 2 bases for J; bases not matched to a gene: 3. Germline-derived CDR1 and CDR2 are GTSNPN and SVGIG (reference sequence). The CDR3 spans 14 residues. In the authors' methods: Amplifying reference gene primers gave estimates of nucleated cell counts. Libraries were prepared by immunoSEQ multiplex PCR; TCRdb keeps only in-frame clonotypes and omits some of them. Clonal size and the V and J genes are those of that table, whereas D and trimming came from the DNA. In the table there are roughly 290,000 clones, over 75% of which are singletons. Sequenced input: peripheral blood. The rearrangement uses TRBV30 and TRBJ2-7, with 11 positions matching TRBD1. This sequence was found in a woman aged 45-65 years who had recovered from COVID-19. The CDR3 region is CAWRDRGRAYEQYF. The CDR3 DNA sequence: TGTGCCTGGAGGGACAGGGGGCGTGCCTACGAGCAGTACTTC.